Shown below are 20 T cell receptor beta chains from a single sample sequenced in a study of OX40 agonist ivuxolimab in advanced cancers. The data were produced by immunoSEQ multiplex PCR, yet TCRdb's version contains in-frame clones alone and is incomplete. The table records about 23,000 clones, approximately 80% of them present only once. Material: CD4+ or CD8+ T cells sorted from blood, obtained in a trial of the OX40 agonist ivuxolimab. Receptors originate from an adult with an advanced solid tumor such as melanoma, head and neck, liver or kidney cancer.

This clone was observed a handful of times. The same CDR3 also results from other DNA sequences found in this sample. The rearrangement links TRBV28 to TRBJ2-4; D gene uncertain. V dropped 6 bases and J dropped 3 bases, with 9 bases sitting between them. Germline V gene lookup returns CDR1 MDHEN and CDR2 SYDVKM. The CDR3 consists of 13 residues. CDR3 protein: CASSPPGKNIQYF. The CDR3 bases are TGTGCCAGCAGCCCCCCCGGCAAAAACATTCAGTACTTC.

The V and J genes are TRBV10-3 and TRBJ1-4, with no clear D. Germline V lookup: CDR1 ENHRY, CDR2 SYGVKD. The length of the CDR3 is 15 residues. V was trimmed by 6 bases and J by 8 bases, leaving 19 bases between them. DNA of the CDR3: TGTGCCATCAGCCGAGGAGACACCGCTAGCGAAAAACTGTTTTTT. This sequence encodes CAISRGDTASEKLFF.

Turning to this clone: A junction boundary mismatches the germline segment, possibly from a read error. The chain combines TRBV7-7 with TRBJ2-7; no firm D call. Germline values: CDR1 SSHAT, CDR2 FNYEAQ (reference sequence). The CDR3 contains 15 residues. The chain's CDR3 is CASSSTFGPTYEQYF. In DNA, the CDR3 is TGTGCTAGCAGCTCCACTTTCGGGCCAACCTACGAGCAGTACTTC.

This clone was observed a handful of times. The chain combines TRBV7-9 with TRBJ1-2, with a weak D call TRBD1 (6 bases). Per the germline V gene, CDR1 is SEHNR and CDR2 is FQNEAQ (reference sequence). V lost 10 bases and J lost 7, with 13 bases in between. CDR3 length equals 11 residues. The CDR3 region is CATKGDGGYTF. The CDR3 region has the DNA TGTGCCACCAAGGGGGATGGTGGCTACACCTTC.

CDR3 sequence reads: CASSRSGGRTYEQYF. The CDR3 DNA is TGTGCCAGCAGTAGAAGTGGAGGCAGGACCTACGAGCAGTACTTC. J is TRBJ2-7 and V is TRBV11-2; D may be TRBD2 (5 bases). The ends were cut back, 6 bases at V and 2 bases at J, with 17 bases in the middle. This CDR3 has 15 amino acids. Germline V gene lookup returns CDR1 SGHAT and CDR2 FQNNGV.

The gene calls are TRBV19 and TRBJ2-2; weak D call: TRBD1 (6 bases). The CDR3 spans 15 residues. Germline values: CDR1 LNHDA, CDR2 SQIVND (reference sequence). V was clipped by 6 bases and J by 6 bases, with 17 bases between them. CDR3 DNA: TGTGCCAGTAGAGCCGGGACACTCCTCTCCGGGGAGCTGTTTTTT. Amino acid sequence: CASRAGTLLSGELFF.

This clone was observed a few times. This chain uses TRBV25-1 with TRBJ1-2; no clear D. This CDR3 is built from 12 residues. Germline-derived CDR1 and CDR2 are MGHDK and SYGVNS. V was cut by 5 bases and J by 8 bases, with 12 bases left in between. The chain's CDR3 is CASSISGDGYTF. The DNA for the CDR3 is TGTGCCAGCAGTATTTCGGGAGACGGCTACACCTTC.

J is TRBJ2-5 and V is TRBV7-2, with TRBD1 matching over 8 bases. CDR3 size: 15 residues. CDR1 and CDR2 from the germline V gene are SGHTA and FQGNSA. V gave up 2 bases and J gave up 5 bases; unmatched junction bases: 7. CDR3 loop: CASSLSRGRRETQYF. The CDR3 nucleotides are TGTGCCAGCAGCTTATCCAGGGGGCGCAGGGAGACCCAGTACTTC.

This clone was counted a few times. This sequence joins TRBV7-2 and TRBJ2-1, with a tentative D call TRBD2 (5 bases). Trimming pared 5 bases from V and 8 bases from J, leaving 13 bases between. The CDR3 is 13 amino acids. Germline V gene sequence: CDR1 SGHTA, CDR2 FQGNSA. The DNA of the CDR3 is TGTGCCAGCAGCCGCATGGACTCTGATGAGCAGTTCTTC. Translating it yields CASSRMDSDEQFF. The whole variable domain, filled in from reference TRBV7-2 and TRBJ2-1, reads GAGVSQSPSNKVTEKGKDVELRCDPISGHTALYWYRQSLGQGLEFLIYFQGNSAPDKSGLPSDRFSAERTGGSVSTLTIQRTQQEDSAVYLCASSRMDSDEQFFGPGTRLTVL.

Only a few counts were recorded for this clone. The V and J genes are TRBV28 and TRBJ1-2; no definite D call. This CDR3 region has 13 residues. Germline V gene sequence: CDR1 MDHEN, CDR2 SYDVKM. The V gene lost 7 bases and the J gene lost 4 bases, with 13 bases spanning the gap. CDR3 sequence: CASTLPRSYGYTF. CDR3 DNA sequence: TGTGCCAGCACCCTCCCTCGATCCTATGGCTACACCTTC.

The rearrangement uses TRBV30 and TRBJ1-2; possible D gene TRBD1, 5 bases. Germline V lookup: CDR1 GTSNPN, CDR2 SVGIG (reference sequence). Trimming took 4 bases from V and 4 from J, leaving 16 bases between them. The CDR3 has 14 residues. CDR3 in amino acids: CAWNEGYSGYGYTF. CDR3 bases: TGTGCCTGGAATGAGGGGTACTCGGGCTATGGCTACACCTTC.

The rearrangement joins TRBV18 to TRBJ2-5; TRBD1 matches at 7 bases. The ends lost 4 bases at V and 2 bases at J; junction bases unmatched: 4. The germline CDR1 and CDR2 sequences are KGHSH and LQKENI. The CDR3 has 14 amino acids. In DNA, the CDR3 is TGTGCCAGCTCACAGGGACAGACTCAAGAGACCCAGTACTTC. Its translation: CASSQGQTQETQYF. The whole variable domain, remainder taken from reference TRBV18 and TRBJ2-5, is NAGVMQNPRHLVRRRGQEARLRCSPMKGHSHVYWYRQLPEEGLKFMVYLQKENIIDESGMPKERFSAEFPKEGPSILRIQQVVRGDSAAYFCASSQGQTQETQYFGPGTRLLVL.

The chain recombines TRBV5-4 with TRBJ2-5, with 9 bases that match TRBD1. The J call may be wrong; the DNA end is better matched by TRBJ2-7. Germline V gene sequence: CDR1 SGHNT, CDR2 YYREEE (reference sequence). This CDR3 has 15 residues. CDR3 region: CASSQGGQGRDEQYF. CDR3 sequence (DNA): TGTGCCAGCAGTCAAGGGGGACAGGGTCGCGACGAGCAGTACTTC.

This chain connects TRBV5-4 to TRBJ1-3; D gene uncertain. Looked up from germline, CDR1 is SGHNT and CDR2 is YYREEE (reference sequence). CDR3 length: 14 amino acids. Trimming pared 4 bases from V and 0 bases from J, leaving 8 bases between. In nucleotides, the CDR3 is TGTGCCAGCAGCCGGGAGTACTCTGGAAACACCATATATTTT. This gives the protein CASSREYSGNTIYF.

This clone has a handful of counts. The CDR3 DNA follows: TGTGCCAGCAGCTACGACGGAGACTCTGGAAACACCATATATTTT. Translating gives CASSYDGDSGNTIYF. The gene calls are TRBV7-6 and TRBJ1-3; D remains unclear. Trimming cost V 4 bases and J 0 bases, with 10 bases left between them. CDR3 length: 15 residues. Germline loops: CDR1 SGHVS, CDR2 FNYEAQ. Supplemented by reference TRBV7-6 and TRBJ1-3, the full variable domain reads GAGVSQSPRYKVTKRGQDVALRCDPISGHVSLYWYRQALGQGPEFLTYFNYEAQQDKSGLPNDRFSAERPEGSISTLTIQRTEQRDSAMYRCASSYDGDSGNTIYFGEGSWLTVV.

The rearrangement joins TRBV15 to TRBJ2-1; 7 bases line up with TRBD1. Unmatched junction bases numbered 7, after V lost 1 base and J lost 4 bases. There are 16 residues in the CDR3. Germline CDR1 and CDR2: LNHNV and YYDKDF (reference sequence). CDR3 region: CATSRGDSLLYNEQFF. The CDR3 DNA follows: TGTGCCACCAGCAGAGGGGACAGCCTCTTGTACAATGAGCAGTTCTTC.

This clone was seen once. The chain joins TRBV19 to TRBJ2-3; 8 bases are a match to TRBD1. Per the germline V gene, CDR1 is LNHDA and CDR2 is SQIVND (reference sequence). The ends lost 5 bases at V and 0 bases at J; junction bases unmatched: 7. The CDR3 totals 16 residues. In DNA form, the CDR3 reads TGTGCCAGTAGTCCACAGGGGGGCACTAGCACAGATACGCAGTATTTT. This sequence encodes CASSPQGGTSTDTQYF.

This clone was picked up one time. The junction departs from the called germline gene at one end, perhaps through a read error. The chain recombines TRBV2 with TRBJ1-5; 8 bases match TRBD1. The CDR3 length is 15 residues. Germline V gene sequence: CDR1 SNHLY, CDR2 FYNNEI. The CDR3 region has the DNA TGTGCCAGCAGTTCCGGGACAGGAGGGAATCAGCCCCGGCATTTT. As protein: CASSSGTGGNQPRHF.

The V gene is TRBV23-1, the J gene TRBJ2-7; D is possibly TRBD1 (5 bases). TRBV23-1 is an ORF, with its function uncertain. V was trimmed by 6 bases and J by 3 bases, leaving 21 bases between them. The CDR3 has 16 amino acids. The DNA of the CDR3 is TGCGCCAGCAGCCCCCTCGAGGCAGGGATCAACTACGAGCAGTACTTC. It yields the protein CASSPLEAGINYEQYF.

This chain links TRBV20-1 with TRBJ1-2, with D uncertain. Germline CDR1 reads DFQATT; CDR2 reads SNEGSKA (reference sequence). The germline V and J ends were trimmed by 3 bases and 8 bases, with 10 bases remaining between them. There are 11 residues in the CDR3. CDR3 in amino acids: CSASVKWGYTF. The CDR3 DNA reads as TGCAGTGCTAGTGTCAAGTGGGGCTACACCTTC.